This TCR beta chain was sequenced in a study of shared clonotypes between healthy human individuals. Study at large: Three plates were used per donor for CD4 naive, three for CD4 memory, two for CD8 naive and one for CD8 memory.

Whole-study findings and limits: Non-shared clonotypes displayed generation probabilities falling below those of clonotypes present in all four donors. On the whole, naive subsets had larger estimated richness than memory subsets had.

Germline V lookup: CDR1 MDHEN, CDR2 SYDVKM. This CDR3 region has 16 residues. Trimming removed 4 bases from V and 4 bases from J, with 17 bases in between. Details on this clone: Its matching antigen is unknown.

This was a deep-level run. Only in-frame clones appear in the TCRdb table, and some are missing; sequencing was by immunoSEQ multiplex PCR. This sample has over a million clones, with 78% found just once. The chain has TRBV28 and TRBJ2-1; D remains unclear. Material for sequencing was memory CD4+ T cells from PBMCs. The subset is: CD45RA-negative fraction. The receptor comes from a man aged 18-30 years in good health. Some clones in this sample may be carry-over from other donors' samples. In nucleotides, the CDR3 is TGTGCCAGCAGTTCCCCACGGCGGAGAGCTTACAATGAGCAGTTCTTC. Protein: CASSSPRRRAYNEQFF.